Given below is one T cell receptor beta chain in context. Its specificity is unknown. Amplification used 60 Vbeta primers and 13 Jbeta primers. Here immunoSEQ multiplex PCR was the method, and the copy in TCRdb shows in-frame clones only, minus some. The sample consists of under 150,000 clones, 73% of them appearing once. This entry is derived from a study of cytomegalovirus exposure and HLA in healthy donors. Regarding the study as a whole: TCR beta V- and J-gene trimming, according to a later analysis, was linked to a missense DCLRE1C variant. The study put some 150 TCR beta chains on its list as cytomegalovirus-associated.

The CDR3 runs to 14 residues. Germline trimming cut 3 bases from V and 7 bases from J; bases unmatched to any gene: 6. Germline CDR1 and CDR2: SQVTM and ANQGSEA. The origin of this receptor is a human donor in good health. The chain employs TRBV29-1 and TRBJ1-3; the match to TRBD1 covers 10 bases. Sequencing used PBMCs. The CDR3, as DNA: TGCAGCGTTGATGGGACAGGGGTTGGGAACACCATATATTTT. It yields the protein CSVDGTGVGNTIYF.